This T cell receptor (beta chain) was sequenced for a study of lymphopenia after photon versus proton radiotherapy. General study findings and limits: Post-nadir TCR diversity decline inversely tracked overall survival among those who died. Survival link was tested only in deceased patients; proton benefit remains a possibility.

This CDR3 region has 17 residues. V gave up 3 bases and J gave up 0 bases; unmatched junction bases: 8. A word on this clone: The antigen is not known.

Sequencing used immunoSEQ multiplex PCR; TCRdb keeps in-frame clones, though not all of them. The profile covers around 20,000 clones, with 75% to 95% appearing a single time and around 6.1% taken by the ten largest. Material: peripheral blood, obtained from a patient treated with photon-based radiotherapy. The chain employs TRBV23-1 and TRBJ1-5, with 7 bases lining up with TRBD1. TRBV23-1 is an ORF, with its function uncertain. This receptor was identified in a man aged 60 to 75 with pancreatic cancer. The CDR3 sequence is CASSQTPGQSSNQPQHF. As DNA, the CDR3 is TGCGCCAGCAGTCAGACCCCGGGACAGAGTAGCAATCAGCCCCAGCATTTT.